The sequence of this T cell receptor (beta chain) was determined in a study of T cells in Graves' hyperthyroidism and ophthalmopathy (dated by TCRdb to between 2017 and 2020). Describing the broader study: Peripheral blood samples were taken at initial diagnosis, before any treatment was given. TCR V-J signatures able to tell the groups apart were searched for in a discovery cohort of around 95 patients, of whom 43 had Graves' ophthalmopathy and 55 to 60 had stable Graves' hyperthyroidism. Prospective prediction of ophthalmopathy was tested in an independent validation cohort consisting of 18 hyperthyroidism patients and around 17 patients who later progressed to ophthalmopathy. The 100 or so discovery patients were randomly split 7:3 into training and test sets. In more than 5 Graves' hyperthyroidism patients, the study also compared T-cell repertoires from thyroid tissue with T-cell repertoires from blood. Following sampling, methimazole starting at 30 mg daily was given to hyperthyroidism patients, and high-dose intravenous methylprednisolone was given to ophthalmopathy patients. The paper describes TCR Vbeta CDR3 sequencing of 130 to 150 peripheral blood samples, made up of 43 ophthalmopathy patients, roughly 75 hyperthyroidism patients and 17 progressor patients.

From its cysteine to its phenylalanine, the CDR3 spans 13 amino acids. Only the CDR3 portion is preserved as DNA: 39 bases, with reading frame beginning at the first base. V is cut by 6 bases and J by 5 bases, and the space between the germline ends is 14 bases. From a lookup of the germline V gene, CDR1 and CDR2 are MGHDK and SYGVNS. On this clonotype itself: It lacks a known antigen. Base qualities were left out, and no much larger clone turns up one base away.

Study-wide findings and limitations: Most expanded thyroid clonotypes (frequency above 0.001) were also detected in blood, suggesting blood repertoires may reflect thyroid immune responses. In validation, the model predicted progression to ophthalmopathy with over 65% sensitivity and less than 75% specificity, a median of about 6.7 months before onset. Ophthalmopathy was separated from stable hyperthyroidism by a 13 V-J signature model, with 85% to 90% sensitivity and about 84% specificity obtained in cross-validation and 80%/75% obtained in testing. Sample size was not statistically predetermined, and investigators were not blinded to group allocation.

Moderately to severely active disease, a Clinical Activity Score of at least 3, a NOSPECS grade of at least 4, and a duration under 3 months were present in ophthalmopathy patients. The study excluded patients with uncontrolled infections, other autoimmune diseases, pregnancy or lactation. Diagnoses were established on the basis of clinical symptoms, serum thyroxine and TRAb, thyroid ultrasound, and orbital computed tomography. PBMCs were isolated from more than 8 ml of fresh peripheral blood by Ficoll-Paque density gradient centrifugation. Total RNA was extracted with Trizol reagent, and quality was checked on an Agilent 2100 Bioanalyzer. Amplification of TCR beta CDR3 regions was carried out from RNA transcripts. The TCR CDR3 was subjected to a first round of RT-PCR using the HTBI primer set and the Qiagen OneStep RT-PCR kit. Libraries were constructed in a second round of multiplex PCR, after which size selection and purification were carried out. Libraries were sequenced paired-end with 100 bp reads on an Illumina HiSeq2000. As for the original processing: Raw data were processed with SOAPnuke, discarding reads with adapters, uncalled bases, mean Phred below 15, or no exact constant-primer or identifier match. High-quality paired reads were merged using COPE v1.2.5, and each unique nucleotide sequence was defined as a clonotype. MiTCR v1.1 was used to align the clonotypes against IMGT TRBV, TRBD and TRBJ reference segments. The analysis included only V-J combinations with a frequency above 0.0001, which together covered about 99% of the repertoires. A TCS score was defined as the ratio of F50 (clonal expansion) to E x V (chaos), with BLOSUM62-based TCRdist applied between CDR3 peptides within each V-J. Welch's t-statistics and random forest reduced 450 to 600 V-J features to 13, which were used in a naive Bayes classifier (R e1071). TCRdb trimmed the raw reads at Q25, called clones with MiXCR and kept productive beta chains. For every CDR3 protein sequence, its rows merge into one entry that carries the most common genes and DNA. The V and J calls follow TCRdb's processing rather than the paper's. The sample records around 570,000 distinct CDR3 sequences, around 20% of which are singletons. Roughly 44% of the sample is taken by the ten largest.

The TCR originated in a man aged 35 to 55 with Graves' ophthalmopathy. Sequencing was performed on blood. The sequence is built from TRBV25-1 and TRBJ2-7; 6 matching bases give a weak D call of TRBD1. This receptor has the CDR3 CASSSGQLNEQYF. Read as DNA, the sequence is TGTGCCAGCAGCTCTGGACAGCTAAACGAGCAGTACTTC.